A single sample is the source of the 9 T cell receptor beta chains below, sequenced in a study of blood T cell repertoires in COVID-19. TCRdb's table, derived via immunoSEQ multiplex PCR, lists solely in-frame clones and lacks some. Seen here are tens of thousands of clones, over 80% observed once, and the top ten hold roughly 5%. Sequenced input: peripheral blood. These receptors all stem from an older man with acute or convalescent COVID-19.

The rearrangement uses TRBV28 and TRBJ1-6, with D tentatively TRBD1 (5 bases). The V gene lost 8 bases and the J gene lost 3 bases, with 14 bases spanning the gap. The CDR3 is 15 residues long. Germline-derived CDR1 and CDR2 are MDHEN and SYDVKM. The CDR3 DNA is TGTGCCAGCCAGAGGACCGGGGGCTATAATTCACCCCTCCACTTT. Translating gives CASQRTGGYNSPLHF.

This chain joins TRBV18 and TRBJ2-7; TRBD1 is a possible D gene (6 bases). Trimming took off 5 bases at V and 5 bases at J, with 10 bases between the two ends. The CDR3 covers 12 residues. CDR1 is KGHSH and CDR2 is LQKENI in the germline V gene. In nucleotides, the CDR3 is TGTGCCAGCTCAATACAGGGAGACGAGCAGTACTTC. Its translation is CASSIQGDEQYF.

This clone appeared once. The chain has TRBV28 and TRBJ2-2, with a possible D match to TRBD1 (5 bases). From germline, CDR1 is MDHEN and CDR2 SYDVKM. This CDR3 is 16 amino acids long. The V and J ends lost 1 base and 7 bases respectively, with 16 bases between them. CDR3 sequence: CASSLSGRVRDGELFF. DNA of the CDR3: TGTGCCAGCAGTTTATCAGGCAGGGTCCGCGACGGGGAGCTGTTTTTT. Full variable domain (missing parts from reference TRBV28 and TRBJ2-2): DVKVTQSSRYLVKRTGEKVFLECVQDMDHENMFWYRQDPGLGLRLIYFSYDVKMKEKGDIPEGYSVSREKKERFSLILESASTNQTSMYLCASSLSGRVRDGELFFGEGSRLTVL.

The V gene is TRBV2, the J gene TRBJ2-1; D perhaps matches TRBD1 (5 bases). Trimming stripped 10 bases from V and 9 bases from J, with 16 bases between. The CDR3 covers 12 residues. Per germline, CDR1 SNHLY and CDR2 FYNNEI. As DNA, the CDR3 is TGTGCCACTTCAGGGTTGGGCGGTGAGCAGTTCTTC. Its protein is CATSGLGGEQFF. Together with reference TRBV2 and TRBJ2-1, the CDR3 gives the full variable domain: EPEVTQTPSHQVTQMGQEVILRCVPISNHLYFYWYRQILGQKVEFLVSFYNNEISEKSEIFDDQFSVERPDGSNFTLKIRSTKLEDSAMYFCATSGLGGEQFFGPGTRLTVL.

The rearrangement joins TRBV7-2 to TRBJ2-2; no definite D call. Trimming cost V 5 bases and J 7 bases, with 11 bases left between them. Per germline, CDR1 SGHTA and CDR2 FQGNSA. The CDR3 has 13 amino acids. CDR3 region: CASSRRFDGELFF. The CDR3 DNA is TGTGCCAGCAGCCGGAGATTTGACGGGGAGCTGTTTTTT.

CDR3 loop: CASTLLTGYPDGYTF. CDR3 DNA sequence: TGTGCCAGCACCCTCCTTACCGGTTATCCGGATGGCTACACCTTC. V is TRBV28 and J is TRBJ1-2; D ambiguous. V dropped 7 bases and J dropped 6 bases, with 21 bases sitting between them. This CDR3 is built from 15 residues. CDR1 MDHEN and CDR2 SYDVKM come from the germline V gene.

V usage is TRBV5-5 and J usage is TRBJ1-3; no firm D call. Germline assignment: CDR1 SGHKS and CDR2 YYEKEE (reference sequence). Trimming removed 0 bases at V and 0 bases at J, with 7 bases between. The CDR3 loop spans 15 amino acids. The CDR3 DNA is TGTGCCAGCAGCTTGGATACAGACTCTGGAAACACCATATATTTT. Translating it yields CASSLDTDSGNTIYF.

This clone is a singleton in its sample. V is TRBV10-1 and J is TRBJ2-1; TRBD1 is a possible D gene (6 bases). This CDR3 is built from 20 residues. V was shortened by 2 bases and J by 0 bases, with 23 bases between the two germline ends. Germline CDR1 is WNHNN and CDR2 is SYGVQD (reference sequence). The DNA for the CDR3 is TGCGCCAGCAGTGAGATCTTTAGGTGGGGACAAAAGAGCTCCTACAATGAGCAGTTCTTC. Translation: CASSEIFRWGQKSSYNEQFF.

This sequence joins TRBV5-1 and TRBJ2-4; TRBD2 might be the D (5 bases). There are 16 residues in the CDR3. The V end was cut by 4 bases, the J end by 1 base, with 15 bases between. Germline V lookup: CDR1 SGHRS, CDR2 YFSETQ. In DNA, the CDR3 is TGCGCCAGCAGCCCCTCGTCGGGCGGGGCCAAAAACATTCAGTACTTC. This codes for CASSPSSGGAKNIQYF.